This T cell receptor beta chain was recorded in a study of blood T cell repertoires in COVID-19. Study information: Sites in the United States, Italy and Spain provided acute and convalescent COVID-19 samples. PBMCs, B-cell-depleted T cells, or T cells were the source of the cDNA or gDNA that made up the material.

Germline-derived CDR1 and CDR2 are SNHLY and FYNNEI. This CDR3 region has 15 residues. V was clipped by 7 bases and J by 6 bases; unmatched bases: 9. Profiled with immunoSEQ multiplex PCR; TCRdb holds only in-frame clones, not every one. Among around 260,000 clones listed, less than 90% were seen once. Sequenced: peripheral blood. This sequence originates from a man aged 25-45 years with active or convalescent COVID-19. V usage is TRBV2 and J usage is TRBJ1-6, with TRBD1 matching over 7 bases. CDR3 coding DNA: TGTGCCAGCAAATGGGGGACAGACCCTAATTCACCCCTCCACTTT. Translated, it gives CASKWGTDPNSPLHF.